Listed below are T cell receptor beta chains from one sample, sequenced in a study of shared T cell receptors in the human thymus. Generated by immunoSEQ multiplex PCR, the TCRdb table keeps only in-frame clones and is missing some. The data show under 850,000 clones, 85% to 90% seen once. The same specimen was also included in a second study, on human thymus T cells.

What was sequenced was thymocytes. The receptors derive from a boy under two years old with a congenital heart defect. The CDR3 runs from the conserved cysteine through the conserved F or W. D genes are given only for firm matches. Only some rows state a clone size, as once, few, many or a class for expanded clones.

V	D	size	J	CDR3	DNA
TRBV10-3	-	-	TRBJ2-5	CAISEWTPLGETQYF	TGTGCCATCAGTGAATGGACACCCCTGGGAGAGACCCAGTACTTC
TRBV4-1	TRBD2	few	TRBJ2-1	CASSQDWAGGPYNEQFF	TGCGCCAGCAGCCAAGATTGGGCGGGAGGGCCCTACAATGAGCAGTTCTTC
TRBV27	-	-	TRBJ1-5	CASRVSRQPQHF	TGTGCCAGCCGAGTTTCACGACAGCCCCAGCATTTT
TRBV5-8	-	-	TRBJ2-1	CASSLTFRNEQFF	TGTGCCAGCAGCCTCACCTTTAGAAATGAGCAGTTCTTC
TRBV27	TRBD2	-	TRBJ2-7	CASSRKEVRERGYEQYF	TGTGCCAGCAGTAGAAAGGAAGTGCGGGAGCGAGGCTACGAGCAGTACTTC
TRBV5-1	TRBD2	-	TRBJ2-1	CASRGTSGGGGDEQFF	TGCGCCAGCAGGGGGACTAGCGGGGGCGGGGGCGATGAGCAGTTCTTC
TRBV10-3	-	-	TRBJ1-2	CAISENPEGVRGYTF	TGTGCCATCAGTGAGAATCCAGAGGGGGTGAGGGGCTACACCTTC
TRBV5-8	-	-	TRBJ2-7	CASSRGAEQYF	TGTGCCAGCAGCCGGGGGGCCGAGCAGTACTTC
TRBV2	-	-	TRBJ2-2	CASSDSTGLNTGELFF	TGTGCCAGCAGTGATTCGACGGGACTCAACACCGGGGAGCTGTTTTTT
TRBV27	-	-	TRBJ2-7	CASSLHRDYEQYF	TGTGCCAGCAGTTTACACAGGGATTACGAGCAGTACTTC